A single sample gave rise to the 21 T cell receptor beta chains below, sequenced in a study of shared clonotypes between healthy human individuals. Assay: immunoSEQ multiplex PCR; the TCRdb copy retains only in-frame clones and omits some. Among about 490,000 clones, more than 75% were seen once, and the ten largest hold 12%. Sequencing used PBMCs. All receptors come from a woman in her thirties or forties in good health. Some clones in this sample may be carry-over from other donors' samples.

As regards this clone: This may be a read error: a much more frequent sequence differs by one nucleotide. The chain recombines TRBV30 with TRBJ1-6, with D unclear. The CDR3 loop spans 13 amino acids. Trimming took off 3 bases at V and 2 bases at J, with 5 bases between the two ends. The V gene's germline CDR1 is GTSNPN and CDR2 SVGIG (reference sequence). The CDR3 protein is CAWRATYNSPLHF. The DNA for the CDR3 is TGTGCCTGGAGGGCCACCTATAATTCACCCCTCCACTTT.

CDR3 loop: CAWSGEWRNNSPLHF. Here the CDR3 DNA reads TGTGCCTGGAGTGGGGAGTGGCGCAATAATTCACCCCTCCACTTT. The gene calls are TRBV30 and TRBJ1-6; the D is unclear. Trimming removed 1 base from V and 5 bases from J, with 12 bases in between. Germline V lookup: CDR1 GTSNPN, CDR2 SVGIG (reference sequence). The CDR3 totals 15 residues.

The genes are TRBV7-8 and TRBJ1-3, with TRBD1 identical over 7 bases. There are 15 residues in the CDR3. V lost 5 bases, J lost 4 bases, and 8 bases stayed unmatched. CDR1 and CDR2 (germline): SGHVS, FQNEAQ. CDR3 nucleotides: TGTGCCAGCAGCCGAGGCAGGGGGAGGGGAAACACCATATATTTT. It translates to CASSRGRGRGNTIYF.

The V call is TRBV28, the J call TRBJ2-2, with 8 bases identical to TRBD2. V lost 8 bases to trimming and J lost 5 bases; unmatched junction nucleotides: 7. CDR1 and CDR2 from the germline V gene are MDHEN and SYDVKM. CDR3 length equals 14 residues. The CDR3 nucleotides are TGTGCCAGCTTGGCTAGCGGGCCTACCGGGGAGCTGTTTTTT. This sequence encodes CASLASGPTGELFF.

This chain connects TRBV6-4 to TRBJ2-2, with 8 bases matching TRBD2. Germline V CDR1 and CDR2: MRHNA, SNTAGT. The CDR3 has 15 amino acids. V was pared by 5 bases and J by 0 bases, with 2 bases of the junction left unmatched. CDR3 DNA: TGTGCCAGCAGTCCGGGACTAGCGAACACCGGGGAGCTGTTTTTT. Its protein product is CASSPGLANTGELFF.

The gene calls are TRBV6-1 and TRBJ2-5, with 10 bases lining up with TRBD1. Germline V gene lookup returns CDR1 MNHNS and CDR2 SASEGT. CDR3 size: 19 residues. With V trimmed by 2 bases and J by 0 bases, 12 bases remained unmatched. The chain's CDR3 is CASSEPGTGALLYQETQYF. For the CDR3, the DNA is TGTGCCAGCAGTGAACCGGGGACAGGGGCTCTTCTGTACCAAGAGACCCAGTACTTC.

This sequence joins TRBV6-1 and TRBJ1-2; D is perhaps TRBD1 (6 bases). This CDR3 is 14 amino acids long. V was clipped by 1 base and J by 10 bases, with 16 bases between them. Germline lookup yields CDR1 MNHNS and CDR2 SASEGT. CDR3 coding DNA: TGTGCCAGCAGTGAAGAACAGGGATGGGGATCCTACACCTTC. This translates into CASSEEQGWGSYTF.

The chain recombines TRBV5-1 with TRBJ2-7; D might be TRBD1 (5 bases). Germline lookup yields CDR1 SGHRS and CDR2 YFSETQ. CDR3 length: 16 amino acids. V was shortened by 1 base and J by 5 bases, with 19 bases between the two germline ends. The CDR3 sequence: CASSLRGRELTDEQYF. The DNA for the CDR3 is TGCGCCAGCAGCTTGAGGGGCAGAGAGTTGACGGACGAGCAGTACTTC.

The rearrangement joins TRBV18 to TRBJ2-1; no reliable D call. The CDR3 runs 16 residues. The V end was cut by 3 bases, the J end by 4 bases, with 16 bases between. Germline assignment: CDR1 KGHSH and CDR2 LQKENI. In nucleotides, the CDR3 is TGTGCCAGCTCACCTCGTGAGGCCCAAAGGTACAATGAGCAGTTCTTC. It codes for CASSPREAQRYNEQFF. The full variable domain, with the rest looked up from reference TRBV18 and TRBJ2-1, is NAGVMQNPRHLVRRRGQEARLRCSPMKGHSHVYWYRQLPEEGLKFMVYLQKENIIDESGMPKERFSAEFPKEGPSILRIQQVVRGDSAAYFCASSPREAQRYNEQFFGPGTRLTVL.

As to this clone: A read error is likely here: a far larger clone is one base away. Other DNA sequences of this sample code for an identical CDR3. CDR3 bases: TGTGCCAGCAGCTCCCGAGGGCCCTACGAGCAGTACTTC. Its translation: CASSSRGPYEQYF. The rearrangement joins TRBV7-9 to TRBJ2-7, with D tentatively TRBD2 (5 bases). The CDR3 is 13 amino acids. The V end was cut by 4 bases, the J end by 2 bases, with 9 bases between. Germline CDR1 and CDR2: SEHNR and FQNEAQ (reference sequence). Full variable domain (remainder filled in from reference TRBV7-9 and TRBJ2-7): DTGVSQNPRHKITKRGQNVTFRCDPISEHNRLYWYRQTLGQGPEFLTYFQNEAQLEKSRLLSDRFSAERPKGSFSTLEIQRTEQGDSAMYLCASSSRGPYEQYFGPGTRLTVT.

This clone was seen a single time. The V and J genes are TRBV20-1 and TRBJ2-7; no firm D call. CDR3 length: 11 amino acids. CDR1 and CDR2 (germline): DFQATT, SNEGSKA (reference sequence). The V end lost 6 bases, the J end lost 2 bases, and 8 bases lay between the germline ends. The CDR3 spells CSAGTTYEQYF. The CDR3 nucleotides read TGCAGTGCGGGAACTACCTACGAGCAGTACTTC.

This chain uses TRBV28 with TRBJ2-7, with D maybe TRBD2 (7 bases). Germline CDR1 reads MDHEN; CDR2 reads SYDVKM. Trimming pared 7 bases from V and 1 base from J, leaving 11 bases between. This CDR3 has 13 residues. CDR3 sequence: CASTAGASYEQYF. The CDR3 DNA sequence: TGTGCCAGCACCGCGGGGGCGTCCTACGAGCAGTACTTC.

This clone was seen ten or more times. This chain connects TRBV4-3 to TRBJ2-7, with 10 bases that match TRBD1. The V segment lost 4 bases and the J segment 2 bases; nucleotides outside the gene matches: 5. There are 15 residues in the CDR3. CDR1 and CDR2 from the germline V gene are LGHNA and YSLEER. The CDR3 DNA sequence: TGCGCCAGCAGCCGGGACGGGACAGGGGCCTACGAGCAGTACTTC. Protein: CASSRDGTGAYEQYF.

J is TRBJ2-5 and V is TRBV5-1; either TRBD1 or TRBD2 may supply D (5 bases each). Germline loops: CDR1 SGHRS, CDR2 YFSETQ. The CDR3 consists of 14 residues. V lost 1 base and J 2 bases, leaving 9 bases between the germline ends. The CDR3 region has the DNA TGCGCCAGCAGCTTGACGGGACGGCAAGAGACCCAGTACTTC. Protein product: CASSLTGRQETQYF.

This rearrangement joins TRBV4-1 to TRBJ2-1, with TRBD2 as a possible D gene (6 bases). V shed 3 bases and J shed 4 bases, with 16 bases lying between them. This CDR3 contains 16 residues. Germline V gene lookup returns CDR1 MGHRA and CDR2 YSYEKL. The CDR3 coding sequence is TGCGCCAGCAGCCAGTCACCGGGAGTTTTGTACAATGAGCAGTTCTTC. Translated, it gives CASSQSPGVLYNEQFF.

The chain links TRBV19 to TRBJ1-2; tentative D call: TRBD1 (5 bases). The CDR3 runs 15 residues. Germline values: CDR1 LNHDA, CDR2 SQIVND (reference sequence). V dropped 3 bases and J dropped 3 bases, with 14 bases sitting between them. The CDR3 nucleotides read TGTGCCAGTAGTATCTCACAGGACTTGGACTATGGCTACACCTTC. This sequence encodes CASSISQDLDYGYTF.

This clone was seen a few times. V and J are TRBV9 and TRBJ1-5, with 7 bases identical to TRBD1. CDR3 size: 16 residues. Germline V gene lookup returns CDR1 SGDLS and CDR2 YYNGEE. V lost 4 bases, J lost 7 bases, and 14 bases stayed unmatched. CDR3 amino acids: CASSSKRYGGGQPQHF. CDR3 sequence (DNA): TGTGCCAGCAGCTCCAAGAGGTACGGAGGGGGCCAGCCCCAGCATTTT. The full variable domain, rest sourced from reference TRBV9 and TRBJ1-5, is DSGVTQTPKHLITATGQRVTLRCSPRSGDLSVYWYQQSLDQGLQFLIQYYNGEERAKGNILERFSAQQFPDLHSELNLSSLELGDSALYFCASSSKRYGGGQPQHFGDGTRLSIL.

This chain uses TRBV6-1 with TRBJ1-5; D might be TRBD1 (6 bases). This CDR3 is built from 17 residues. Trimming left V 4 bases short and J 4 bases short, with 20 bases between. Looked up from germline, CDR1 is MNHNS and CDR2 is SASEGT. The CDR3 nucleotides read TGTGCCAGCAGTGGCCTCGGGACACCCGGGAGAAATCAGCCCCAGCATTTT. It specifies CASSGLGTPGRNQPQHF.

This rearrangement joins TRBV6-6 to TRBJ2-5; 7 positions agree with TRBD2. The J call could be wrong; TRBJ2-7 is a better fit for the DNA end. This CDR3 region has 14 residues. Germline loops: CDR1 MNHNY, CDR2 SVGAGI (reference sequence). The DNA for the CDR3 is TGTGCCAGCAGTTACAGGCTAGCGGACTACGAGCAGTACTTC. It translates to CASSYRLADYEQYF.

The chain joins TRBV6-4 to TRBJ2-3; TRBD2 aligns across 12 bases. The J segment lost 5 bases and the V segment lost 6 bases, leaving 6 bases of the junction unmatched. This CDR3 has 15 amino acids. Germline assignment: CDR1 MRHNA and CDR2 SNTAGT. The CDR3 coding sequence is TGTGCCAGCAGGCCTAGCGGGAGGGCGCAAGATACGCAGTATTTT. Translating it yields CASRPSGRAQDTQYF.

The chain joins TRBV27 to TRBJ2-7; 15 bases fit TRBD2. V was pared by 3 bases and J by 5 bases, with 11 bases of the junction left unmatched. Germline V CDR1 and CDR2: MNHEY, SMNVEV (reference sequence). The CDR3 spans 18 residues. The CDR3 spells CASSFDGLAGGSKDEQYF. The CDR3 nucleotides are TGTGCCAGCAGTTTTGACGGACTAGCGGGAGGGTCCAAGGACGAGCAGTACTTC.